A single sample is the source of the 5 T cell receptor beta chains below, sequenced in a study of T cells in Graves' hyperthyroidism and ophthalmopathy. What was amplified from RNA transcripts were TCR beta CDR3 regions. Using the HTBI primer set, a first-round RT-PCR was run on the TCR CDR3. MiXCR, applied by TCRdb to the multiplex PCR reads, yields one record per CDR3 protein. This sample has 350,000 to 400,000 distinct CDR3 sequences; more than 12% occur once, and the top ten carry approximately 32%. The sequenced material came from blood. Every receptor here comes from a woman in her 30s with Graves' hyperthyroidism.

The chain couples TRBV3-1 to TRBJ2-1, with D perhaps matching TRBD2 (6 bases). With 0 bases removed from V and 15 bases from J, the gap between germline ends came to 15 bases. Germline V gene sequence: CDR1 LGHDT, CDR2 YNNKEL (reference sequence). The length of the CDR3 is 13 residues. The CDR3 here is CASSQDIPSGPFF. In nucleotides, the CDR3 is TGTGCCAGCAGCCAAGACATCCCGAGCGGGCCGTTCTTC.

The sample holds many counts of this clonotype. The V gene is TRBV27, the J gene TRBJ1-1; TRBD1 is a possible D gene (5 bases). From germline, CDR1 is MNHEY and CDR2 SMNVEV (reference sequence). V dropped 2 bases and J dropped 11 bases, with 12 bases sitting between them. The CDR3 runs to 12 residues. The CDR3 sequence: CASSLIPGQAFF. CDR3 nucleotides: TGTGCCAGCAGTTTAATTCCGGGGCAGGCTTTCTTT.

This clonotype has at least ten counts. The chain links TRBV4-1 to TRBJ1-1, with unresolved D. Germline CDR1 MGHRA, CDR2 YSYEKL. Trimming cost V 0 bases and J 7 bases, with 15 bases left between them. CDR3 length: 15 residues. The CDR3: CASSQESQRTGEAFF. In nucleotides, the CDR3 is TGCGCCAGCAGCCAAGAGAGCCAGAGGACCGGTGAAGCTTTCTTT.

There are many counts of this clonotype. The V gene is TRBV6-1, the J gene TRBJ2-5; the match to TRBD2 covers 8 bases. V shed 7 bases, J shed 5 bases, and the junction held 9 bases outside the gene matches. The V gene's germline CDR1 is MNHNS and CDR2 SASEGT. The CDR3 is 14 amino acids. This chain's CDR3 is CASNGRALGETQYF. DNA for the CDR3: TGTGCCAGCAACGGGAGGGCCCTCGGGGAGACCCAGTACTTC.

Of note for this clonotype: This sequence may be a read error, since a much larger clone differs from it by one base. This chain links TRBV11-2 with TRBJ1-5; D call uncertain. V was clipped by 5 bases and J by 2 bases, with 19 bases between them. Per the germline V gene, CDR1 is SGHAT and CDR2 is FQNNGV. This CDR3 region has 17 residues. CDR3 loop: CASSRVESFAGNQPQHF. Here the CDR3 DNA reads TGTGCCAGCAGCCGAGTTGAGTCTTTCGCGGGCAATCAGCCCCAGCATTTT.